Listed below are T cell receptor beta chains from one sample, sequenced in a study of metastatic and nonmetastatic thyroid tumors. TCRdb re-clonotyped the PCR reads through MiXCR. The sample lists several thousand clones; under 35% were seen once. Sequenced input: tumor tissue. The origin of the receptors is a female donor with papillary thyroid cancer or a benign thyroid nodule (not recorded which). Some clones in this sample may be carry-over from other donors' samples. Both conserved end residues are part of each CDR3.

V	J	CDR3
TRBV6-5	TRBJ2-1	CASSYSRGDEQFF
TRBV3-1	TRBJ2-4	CASSLRRRETAKNIQYF
TRBV27	TRBJ2-7	CARSITSLRAGNKQYF
TRBV4-3	TRBJ2-1	CASSTRTGNEQFF
TRBV2	TRBJ2-3	CASSRDRVWVHTDTQYF
TRBV20-1	TRBJ2-1	CSASVAAERYNEQFF
TRBV6-5	TRBJ2-1	CASSWLAGGFNAEQFF
TRBV27	TRBJ2-2	CASSPRGLTVVYGELFF
TRBV5-1	TRBJ2-1	CASTRGTSGGNEQFF
TRBV12-3/TRBV12-4	TRBJ1-3	CASRPGQGYGNTIYF
TRBV18	TRBJ1-5	CASSPRRAGNQPQHF
TRBV9	TRBJ2-3	CASSVGITSGRAGTDTQYF
TRBV15	TRBJ2-1	CSTCRDGSSYNEQFF
TRBV28	TRBJ1-2	CASKTGRGYTF
TRBV6-1	TRBJ2-5	CASSEGDSLIRQETQYF
TRBV6-2/TRBV6-3	TRBJ2-7	CASCLMADMPYEQYF
TRBV24-1	TRBJ2-3	CVSKAWGADTQYF
TRBV28	TRBJ1-2	CASSPRDGYTF
TRBV5-4	TRBJ1-1	CASSLLGARVGEAFF
TRBV6-1	TRBJ1-5	CASSDRVVGPQHF
TRBV29-1	TRBJ1-1	CSVGQQTEAFF
TRBV5-1	TRBJ2-7	CASNEGPGRYEQYF
TRBV28	TRBJ2-7	CASSTPRWVRAYEQYF
TRBV6-1	TRBJ1-3	CASSLDSYSGNTIYF
TRBV25-1	TRBJ2-7	CASSELAGGTRRAAYEQYF
TRBV10-3	TRBJ1-3	CAISDPRQVIEDTIYF
TRBV24-1	TRBJ1-3	CATGGTGESGNTIYF
TRBV2	TRBJ2-7	CASRERAGVREQYF
TRBV9	TRBJ1-6	CASSEGSGGAGPPLHF
TRBV6-5	TRBJ2-7	CASSYSTLEQYF
TRBV12-3/TRBV12-4	TRBJ2-1	CASSSPGTRYNEQFF
TRBV11-1	TRBJ2-5	CASSQTGTLTAGTETQYF
TRBV27	TRBJ1-1	CASSFTQNTEAFF
TRBV19	TRBJ2-1	CASIVFTSGLTYNEQFF
TRBV9	TRBJ2-3	CASSVAACTDTLYF
TRBV27	TRBJ2-7	CASSLGTEYEQYF